Listed below are T cell receptor beta chains from one sample, sequenced in a study of blood T cell repertoires in COVID-19. Using immunoSEQ multiplex PCR, the repertoire was profiled, and TCRdb retains in-frame clones only, with some absent. The sample holds about 72,000 clones, about nine tenths seen once. Sequencing input: peripheral blood. These receptors were taken from a human donor in a cohort sampled during active COVID-19. The CDR3 runs from the conserved cysteine through the conserved F or W. The order of the fields is J gene, clone size, V gene, D gene, CDR3 DNA, CDR3 protein. The D gene is left open where the match is weak. Not every row has a clone size; where given, it reads once, few, many or a size class.

>TRBJ2-7|-|TRBV28|TRBD2
TGTGCCAGCAGTGAACGGACTAGCGGGTACGAGCAGTACTTC
CASSERTSGYEQYF
>TRBJ2-4|-|TRBV9|TRBD2
TGTGCCAGCAGCCTCGGACTAGCGGGAAACATTCAGTACTTC
CASSLGLAGNIQYF
>TRBJ2-7|-|TRBV2|-
TGTGCCAGCAGTCCCCTGGACAGCGTCTACGAGCAGTACTTC
CASSPLDSVYEQYF
>TRBJ1-6|-|TRBV7-2|-
TGTGCCAGCAGCTTAGTAACGCAGGCCTATAATTCACCCCTCCACTTT
CASSLVTQAYNSPLHF
>TRBJ2-5|-|TRBV7-2|TRBD1
TGTGCCAGCAGTTTTTCCGGGACAGGGGGGGGAGCCCAGACCCAGTACTTC
CASSFSGTGGGAQTQYF
>TRBJ2-2|-|TRBV4-1|-
TGCGCCAGCAGCCAAGATTGGCTTAACACCGGGGAGCTGTTTTTT
CASSQDWLNTGELFF
>TRBJ1-6|-|TRBV11-2|-
TGTGCCAGCAGCTTAGTGGGAGAGGGTGACTATAATTCACCCCTCCACTTT
CASSLVGEGDYNSPLHF
>TRBJ1-6|-|TRBV29-1|TRBD1
TGCAGCGCTCAGACAGGGACTAATTCACCCCTCCACTTT
CSAQTGTNSPLHF
>TRBJ1-1|-|TRBV6-6|TRBD1
TGTGCCAGCAGTTCCGGACAGGGGGCGCCGAACACTGAAGCTTTCTTT
CASSSGQGAPNTEAFF
>TRBJ2-2|-|TRBV2|TRBD2
TGTGCCGGCGAGACCAAGGGACTAGCGGGAGAGGGCCACCGGGGAGCTGTTTTT
CAGETKGLAGEGHRGAVF
>TRBJ1-1|-|TRBV30|-
TGTGCCTGGAGTGTACAAGGACAGACTGAAGCTTTCTTT
CAWSVQGQTEAFF
>TRBJ2-4|once|TRBV6-2/TRBV6-3|TRBD2
TGTGCCAGCAGTTCCCGACTAGCGATAAGAGCCAAAAACATTCAGTACTTC
CASSSRLAIRAKNIQYF
>TRBJ2-7|-|TRBV2|-
TGTGCCAGCAGTGAAGTCCCCACTAGCTACTACGAGCAGTACTTC
CASSEVPTSYYEQYF
>TRBJ1-5|-|TRBV2|-
TGTGCCAGCAGGACCGAAGGAGTAGGCAATCAGCCCCAGCATTTT
CASRTEGVGNQPQHF
>TRBJ2-1|-|TRBV7-2|-
TGTGCCAGCAGCTTAGGTCCGCACCCGGGAAACAATGAGCAGTTCTTC
CASSLGPHPGNNEQFF
>TRBJ2-1|-|TRBV28|-
TGTGCCAGCAGCCTGACACAGACCGGGAGTGAGCAGTTCTTC
CASSLTQTGSEQFF
>TRBJ1-2|few|TRBV4-1|-
TGCGCCAGCAGCCTCGCCTCGGGGGAGAACTATGGCTACACCTTC
CASSLASGENYGYTF
>TRBJ2-3|-|TRBV14|-
TGTGCCAGCAGCCGCCTCGGGAGCACAGATACGCAGTATTTT
CASSRLGSTDTQYF
>TRBJ2-6|-|TRBV6-1|TRBD2
TGTGCCAGCAGTGATGAGCGGGAGGCCAACGTCCTGACTTTC
CASSDEREANVLTF
>TRBJ1-5|-|TRBV27|TRBD1
TGTGCCAGCAGTTTCGGGACAGAGAATCAGCCCCAGCATTTT
CASSFGTENQPQHF
>TRBJ2-3|-|TRBV6-5|TRBD1
TGTGCCAGCAGTCGGACAGGGGAGGGAGATACGCAGTATTTT
CASSRTGEGDTQYF
>TRBJ2-1|-|TRBV6-1|TRBD1
TGTGCCAGCAGGGAACAGGGGGCTGCGGGAGCGTACAATGAGCAGTTCTTC
CASREQGAAGAYNEQFF
>TRBJ2-2|-|TRBV4-2|-
TGTGCCAGCAGCCTAGACGGGAACACCGGGGAGCTGTTTTTT
CASSLDGNTGELFF
>TRBJ2-2|-|TRBV7-9|TRBD2
TGTGCCAGCTTCGACGGACTAGCGGGAGGCGTTAGGACCGGGGAGCTGTTTTTT
CASFDGLAGGVRTGELFF
>TRBJ2-2|once|TRBV24-1|TRBD1
TGTGCCACCAGTGATCCTGGACAGGGGTGGAGCGGGGAGCTGTTTTTT
CATSDPGQGWSGELFF
>TRBJ2-5|-|TRBV3-1/TRBV3-2|TRBD1
TGTGCCAGCAGCCAAGTTAATGGGCAGGGGGCGCGGGAGACCCAGTACTTC
CASSQVNGQGARETQYF
>TRBJ2-7|-|TRBV11-2|TRBD1
TGTGCCAGCAGCTCGGGGACAGGCGAGCAGTACTTC
CASSSGTGEQYF
>TRBJ2-2|-|TRBV11-3|TRBD1
TGTGCCAGCAGCCAATTAACAGGGGGCACCGGGGAGCTGTTTTTT
CASSQLTGGTGELFF
>TRBJ1-1|-|TRBV10-3|TRBD1
TGTGCCATCAGTGACCTGGACAGGGCGGGGTACACTGAAGCTTTCTTT
CAISDLDRAGYTEAFF
>TRBJ1-1|-|TRBV27|-
TGTGCCAGCAGTTTGGAGGGGCTGAACACTGAAGCTTTCTTT
CASSLEGLNTEAFF
>TRBJ2-1|-|TRBV7-2|-
TGTGCCAGCAGTTCAGGACAGTACAATGAGCAGTTCTTC
CASSSGQYNEQFF
>TRBJ2-4|-|TRBV29-1|-
TGCAGCGTTGAAGGGAGGGGGGGGAAGGCCAAAAACATTCAGTACTTC
CSVEGRGGKAKNIQYF
>TRBJ2-5|-|TRBV18|TRBD1
TGTGCCAGCTCACGGACAGGATCTGGGGAGACCCAGTACTTC
CASSRTGSGETQYF
>TRBJ2-1|-|TRBV6-2/TRBV6-3|-
TGTGCCAGCAGTGCGAGTGGGGAGAGCTCCTACAATGAGCAGTTCTTC
CASSASGESSYNEQFF
>TRBJ2-7|once|TRBV5-1|TRBD1
TGCGCCAGCTGCATCCACGGGACAGGGGCGGACGAGCAGTACTTC
CASCIHGTGADEQYF
>TRBJ2-5|-|TRBV5-1|TRBD2
TGCGCCAGCAGTTTAGCGGGAGTAGGTAGAGAGACCCAGTACTTC
CASSLAGVGRETQYF
>TRBJ1-1|-|TRBV9|-
TGTGCCAGCAGCGTAGCTCCAGATTATAGCGAAGCTTTCTTT
CASSVAPDYSEAFF
>TRBJ2-6|-|TRBV1|-
TGCACCAGCAGCTTCCAGAGTTTGTGCACAAAGTGGGCCAACGTCCTGGCTTTC
CTSSFQSLCTKWANVLAF
>TRBJ2-4|-|TRBV28|TRBD1
TGTGCCAGCCGGGACAGGGTATTGAACATTCAGTACTTC
CASRDRVLNIQYF
>TRBJ1-1|-|TRBV6-6|-
TGTGCCAGCAGCCAAGTTGGACAGAAGGGTATGGCTTTCTTT
CASSQVGQKGMAFF
>TRBJ2-1|-|TRBV6-5|TRBD2
TGTGCCAGCAGTTACGCGGGAGGGCCCGACAATGAGCAGTTCTTC
CASSYAGGPDNEQFF
>TRBJ2-2|-|TRBV29-1|-
TGCAGCGCAAAGATAGGCGGCGGGGAGCTGTTTTTT
CSAKIGGGELFF
>TRBJ1-5|-|TRBV4-1|TRBD1
TGCGCCAGCAGCCAGGGGACAGGGTTTGCCAATCAGCCCCAGCATTTT
CASSQGTGFANQPQHF
>TRBJ2-7|-|TRBV6-5|TRBD2
TGTGCCAGCAGTTACGGCACTAGCGGTTACGAGCAGTACTTC
CASSYGTSGYEQYF
>TRBJ2-7|-|TRBV23-1|TRBD2
TGCGCCAGCAGTCCCCCTATTGAGCGGGAGGCCGAGCAGTACTTC
CASSPPIEREAEQYF
>TRBJ2-5|-|TRBV7-6|-
TGTGCCAGCAGCTTAGCCACAGGCGGGATCGCATATATAAAACAAGAGACCCAGTACTTC
CASSLATGGIAYIKQETQYF
>TRBJ2-5|-|TRBV7-7|TRBD1
TGTGCCAGCAGCTTAGCGACAGGGTGGAAGGAGACCCAGTACTTC
CASSLATGWKETQYF